The 21 T cell receptor beta chains reported below all come from one sample, sequenced in a study of cytomegalovirus exposure and HLA in healthy donors. In the PCR, 60 Vbeta and 13 Jbeta primers were used. Clones were read by immunoSEQ multiplex PCR, and TCRdb kept only the in-frame ones, dropping some. This sample's table has some 200,000 clones. What was sequenced was PBMCs. These receptors all come from a boy between 10 and 17 years old in good health and CMV-seronegative.

The chain is built from TRBV6-4 and TRBJ2-3; 9 bases are a match to TRBD2. Trimming took 1 base from V and 6 from J; bases not matched to a gene: 5. Germline V gene data show CDR1 as MRHNA and CDR2 as SNTAGT. The CDR3 loop spans 15 amino acids. The DNA of the CDR3 is TGTGCCAGCAGTGACTGGCGGGGGGGCCTGGATACGCAGTATTTT. It encodes CASSDWRGGLDTQYF.

The chain joins TRBV6-6 to TRBJ1-2; D is possibly TRBD1 (5 bases). V was pared by 3 bases and J by 1 base, with 9 bases between. This CDR3 spans 14 amino acids. Per germline, CDR1 MNHNY and CDR2 SVGAGI (reference sequence). CDR3 residues: CASSYVTVNYGYTF. The CDR3 nucleotides are TGTGCCAGCAGTTATGTGACAGTTAACTATGGCTACACCTTC.

The V gene is TRBV6-5, the J gene TRBJ1-2; D is unresolved. CDR3 length: 13 amino acids. Per the germline V gene, CDR1 is MNHEY and CDR2 is SVGAGI. V lost 2 bases to trimming and J lost 3 bases, with 7 bases between them. The CDR3 bases are TGTGCCAGCAGTTACAACACCGACTATGGCTACACCTTC. It encodes CASSYNTDYGYTF.

The CDR3 DNA reads as TGTGCCAGCTGGGGCACGAGCTACGAGCAGTACTTC. This codes for CASWGTSYEQYF. J is TRBJ2-7 and V is TRBV6-5; tentatively, D is TRBD1 (5 bases). Trimming stripped 8 bases from V and 3 bases from J, with 11 bases between. Germline CDR1 is MNHEY and CDR2 is SVGAGI. The CDR3 has 12 amino acids.

The rearrangement joins TRBV9 to TRBJ2-3; 7 positions agree with TRBD2. The junction had 11 bases not matched to a gene; V was cut back by 4 bases and J by 0 bases. The germline gives CDR1 SGDLS, CDR2 YYNGEE. The CDR3 totals 17 residues. The CDR3 spells CASSPSSGSPSTDTQYF. CDR3 nucleotides: TGTGCCAGCAGCCCCTCTAGCGGTTCACCTAGCACAGATACGCAGTATTTT. Full variable domain (missing parts from reference TRBV9 and TRBJ2-3): DSGVTQTPKHLITATGQRVTLRCSPRSGDLSVYWYQQSLDQGLQFLIQYYNGEERAKGNILERFSAQQFPDLHSELNLSSLELGDSALYFCASSPSSGSPSTDTQYFGPGTRLTVL.

This chain connects TRBV7-9 to TRBJ1-2; tentatively, D is TRBD1 (5 bases). Trimming took 3 bases from V and 0 from J, leaving 17 bases between them. Germline V gene lookup returns CDR1 SEHNR and CDR2 FQNEAQ (reference sequence). The CDR3 extends over 17 amino acids. Here the CDR3 DNA reads TGTGCCAGCAGCTTGATGAAGGGGCAACAGGCTAACTATGGCTACACCTTC. It specifies CASSLMKGQQANYGYTF.

This chain uses TRBV10-1 with TRBJ1-1, with D unresolved. The germline CDR1 and CDR2 sequences are WNHNN and SYGVQD (reference sequence). The CDR3 loop spans 12 amino acids. The germline V and J ends were trimmed by 5 bases and 4 bases, with 8 bases remaining between them. This chain's CDR3 is CASSRDFTEAFF. The CDR3 region has the DNA TGCGCCAGCAGTCGGGATTTCACTGAAGCTTTCTTT.

The genes are TRBV9 and TRBJ2-4, with 8 bases aligning to TRBD2. The V gene end was trimmed by 1 base and the J gene end by 7 bases; junction bases not matched to a gene: 1. The CDR3 contains 13 residues. The V gene's germline CDR1 is SGDLS and CDR2 YYNGEE. The CDR3 here is CASSVQRGNIQYF. The CDR3 DNA reads TGTGCCAGCAGCGTACAGCGGGGGAACATTCAGTACTTC.

The J gene is TRBJ2-2, the V gene TRBV5-1; possibly TRBD1 for D (5 bases). The V end was cut by 1 base, the J end by 3 bases, with 10 bases between. Germline V gene lookup returns CDR1 SGHRS and CDR2 YFSETQ. The CDR3 is made up of 15 amino acids. The CDR3 DNA reads TGCGCCAGCAGCTTGATCACAGGTTACACCGGGGAGCTGTTTTTT. This sequence encodes CASSLITGYTGELFF.

The V and J genes are TRBV11-2 and TRBJ2-2; 11 bases agree with TRBD1. CDR3 size: 16 residues. Trimming cost V 4 bases and J 2 bases; bases outside gene matches: 3. Germline loops: CDR1 SGHAT, CDR2 FQNNGV. CDR3 in DNA: TGTGCCAGCAGCTCCCGGACAGGGGGCAACACCGGGGAGCTGTTTTTT. This gives the protein CASSSRTGGNTGELFF.

In DNA form, the CDR3 reads TGTGCCACCAGCAGAGGGGCGAGAACAGGTTTGGGTGGCTACACCTTC. Translating it yields CATSRGARTGLGGYTF. V is TRBV15 and J is TRBJ1-2; D perhaps matches TRBD1 (5 bases). CDR1 LNHNV and CDR2 YYDKDF come from the germline V gene (reference sequence). The CDR3 contains 16 residues. Deletions cut 1 base from V and 7 bases from J, with 19 bases between.

V is TRBV4-1 and J is TRBJ1-2; D gene uncertain. Germline V gives CDR1 MGHRA, CDR2 YSYEKL. The CDR3 sequence is 15 residues long. V was shortened by 4 bases and J by 3 bases, with 15 bases between the two germline ends. CDR3 nucleotides: TGCGCCAGCAGCCTTTTTGGGGAGGGCCACTATGGCTACACCTTC. It translates to CASSLFGEGHYGYTF.

The rearrangement joins TRBV5-1 to TRBJ2-1, with 9 positions matching TRBD2. The CDR3 has 15 amino acids. CDR1 is SGHRS, CDR2 YFSETQ, per germline. V trimming: 7 bases; J trimming: 2 bases; junction bases outside the gene matches: 7. CDR3 sequence: CASYLAGATYNEQFF. The CDR3 bases are TGCGCCAGCTATTTAGCGGGGGCCACCTACAATGAGCAGTTCTTC. The full variable domain, its missing parts supplied by reference TRBV5-1 and TRBJ2-1, is KAGVTQTPRYLIKTRGQQVTLSCSPISGHRSVSWYQQTPGQGLQFLFEYFSETQRNKGNFPGRFSGRQFSNSRSEMNVSTLELGDSALYLCASYLAGATYNEQFFGPGTRLTVL.

This CDR3 is CAYLSGYQETQYF. CDR3 DNA sequence: TGTGCCTACCTAAGCGGGTACCAAGAGACCCAGTACTTC. V is TRBV30 and J is TRBJ2-5, with D perhaps TRBD2 (6 bases). The germline gives CDR1 GTSNPN, CDR2 SVGIG (reference sequence). The length of the CDR3 is 13 residues. Between the trimmed V and J ends, which lost 7 bases and 0 bases, there was a span of 12 bases.

This sequence joins TRBV4-1 and TRBJ2-1, with TRBD2 identical over 16 bases. The germline V gene has CDR1 MGHRA and CDR2 YSYEKL. The CDR3 has 17 amino acids. Trimming cost V 2 bases and J 9 bases; bases outside gene matches: 7. In DNA, the CDR3 is TGCGCCAGCAGCCAACTCGGGACTAGCGGGGGGGCCACTGAGCAGTTCTTC. It specifies CASSQLGTSGGATEQFF.

The chain couples TRBV5-1 to TRBJ2-1, with D possibly being TRBD1 (6 bases). Trimming removed 2 bases from V and 4 bases from J, with 19 bases in between. Germline values: CDR1 SGHRS, CDR2 YFSETQ. This CDR3 is built from 17 residues. In DNA, the CDR3 is TGCGCCAGCAGCTTCCCTTTTCCAGGGGCTAATTACAATGAGCAGTTCTTC. This sequence encodes CASSFPFPGANYNEQFF.

The rearrangement links TRBV2 to TRBJ2-2; D not certain. Germline-derived CDR1 and CDR2 are SNHLY and FYNNEI. This CDR3 is 12 amino acids long. V lost 9 bases, J lost 0 bases, and 5 bases lay in between. The DNA for the CDR3 is TGTGCCAGTCTCCCGAACACCGGGGAGCTGTTTTTT. Translating gives CASLPNTGELFF.

V and J are TRBV6-6 and TRBJ1-5, with D unresolved. This CDR3 is built from 16 residues. Trimming removed 5 bases at V and 3 bases at J, with 17 bases between. Germline values: CDR1 MNHNY, CDR2 SVGAGI (reference sequence). The CDR3 spells CASSGTPTNANQPQHF. DNA for the CDR3: TGTGCCAGCAGTGGTACTCCCACGAACGCCAATCAGCCCCAGCATTTT.

The chain combines TRBV4-1 with TRBJ1-3; D might be TRBD1 (6 bases). CDR1 and CDR2 from the germline V gene are MGHRA and YSYEKL. V was trimmed by 6 bases and J by 3 bases, leaving 18 bases between them. The CDR3 has 16 amino acids. In DNA form, the CDR3 reads TGCGCCAGCAGTCTTGAGGGGGGGTCCGGTGGAAACACCATATATTTT. Amino acids: CASSLEGGSGGNTIYF.

V and J are TRBV11-2 and TRBJ1-1; TRBD1 is a possible D gene (6 bases). The CDR3 runs to 16 residues. Germline V lookup: CDR1 SGHAT, CDR2 FQNNGV. The V end lost 3 bases, the J end lost 0 bases, and 14 bases lay between the germline ends. The CDR3 protein is CASSFPGQTMNTEAFF. The CDR3 DNA reads as TGTGCCAGCAGCTTTCCGGGACAAACGATGAACACTGAAGCTTTCTTT.

The chain recombines TRBV18 with TRBJ2-3; TRBD2 is a possible D gene (7 bases). CDR3 size: 13 residues. The V end was cut by 8 bases, the J end by 2 bases, with 11 bases between. CDR1 is KGHSH, CDR2 LQKENI, per germline. In nucleotides, the CDR3 is TGTGCCAGCCGGGGGGCGATCACAGATACGCAGTATTTT. This codes for CASRGAITDTQYF.